These 28 T cell receptor beta chains originate from one sample sequenced in a study of blood T cell repertoires in COVID-19. Using immunoSEQ multiplex PCR, the repertoire was profiled, and TCRdb retains in-frame clones only, with some absent. The data hold more than 15,000 clones, with roughly 88% observed a single time. Sequenced material: peripheral blood. All receptors derive from a man aged 35 to 55 with active COVID-19.

CDR3 coding DNA: TGCGCCAGCAGCCAAGTGTGGGGGGAGGGCCTGGAGACCCAGTACTTC. Translation: CASSQVWGEGLETQYF. This chain links TRBV4-1 with TRBJ2-5, with 7 bases fitting TRBD2. The junction had 10 bases not matched to a gene; V was cut back by 1 base and J by 5 bases. CDR3 length: 16 amino acids. From germline, CDR1 is MGHRA and CDR2 YSYEKL.

This rearrangement joins TRBV19 to TRBJ2-7; TRBD1 matches 10 bases. The CDR3 consists of 16 residues. V lost 0 bases and J lost 2; bases outside the gene matches: 4. Germline assignment: CDR1 LNHDA and CDR2 SQIVND (reference sequence). DNA of the CDR3: TGTGCCAGTAGTATAGAGGTTGGGACAGGGGCCTACGAGCAGTACTTC. It translates to CASSIEVGTGAYEQYF. Drawing the rest from reference TRBV19 and TRBJ2-7, the complete variable domain is DGGITQSPKYLFRKEGQNVTLSCEQNLNHDAMYWYRQDPGQGLRLIYYSQIVNDFQKGDIAEGYSVSREKKESFPLTVTSAQKNPTAFYLCASSIEVGTGAYEQYFGPGTRLTVT.

This clone was counted once. The V gene is TRBV5-4, the J gene TRBJ2-3; maybe TRBD2 (7 bases). V lost 3 bases to trimming and J lost 6 bases, with 17 bases between them. From germline, CDR1 is SGHNT and CDR2 YYREEE (reference sequence). CDR3 length: 15 residues. Here the CDR3 reads CASSWTRGGVDTQYF. DNA for the CDR3: TGTGCCAGCAGCTGGACTAGAGGGGGAGTGGATACGCAGTATTTT.

The chain couples TRBV5-1 to TRBJ2-5; 10 nucleotides match TRBD2. The CDR3 length is 14 residues. Unmatched junction bases numbered 0, after V lost 1 base and J lost 3 bases. Germline V gene lookup returns CDR1 SGHRS and CDR2 YFSETQ. In nucleotides, the CDR3 is TGCGCCAGCAGCTTGACTAGCGGGGAAGAGACCCAGTACTTC. Translating it yields CASSLTSGEETQYF.

V is TRBV19 and J is TRBJ1-2; D perhaps matches TRBD1 (5 bases). V lost 0 bases and J lost 8, with 10 bases in between. The CDR3 runs 13 residues. Germline lookup yields CDR1 LNHDA and CDR2 SQIVND (reference sequence). This chain's CDR3 is CASSIEGLLGYTF. The CDR3 DNA reads as TGTGCCAGTAGTATAGAGGGACTCCTGGGCTACACCTTC.

This clone was observed a few times. The chain is built from TRBV6-5 and TRBJ1-2; 7 bases agree with TRBD1. V dropped 4 bases and J dropped 3; count of bases not matched to a gene: 8. This CDR3 is 15 amino acids long. Per germline, CDR1 MNHEY and CDR2 SVGAGI. CDR3 nucleotides: TGTGCCAGCAGTTCCAACGCAGGGGGGTACTATGGCTACACCTTC. Amino acids: CASSSNAGGYYGYTF.

This clone came up once. The V and J genes are TRBV10-1 and TRBJ2-1; D unresolved. The germline CDR1 and CDR2 sequences are WNHNN and SYGVQD (reference sequence). This CDR3 is 16 amino acids long. The V end was cut by 3 bases, the J end by 8 bases, with 20 bases between. CDR3: CASSEFPGLPGDEQFF. Here the CDR3 DNA reads TGCGCCAGCAGTGAATTTCCGGGTCTCCCTGGAGATGAGCAGTTCTTC.

V and J are TRBV29-1 and TRBJ2-1; D perhaps matches TRBD2 (5 bases). The V end lost 7 bases, the J end lost 6 bases, and 10 bases lay between the germline ends. The CDR3 is 11 residues long. CDR1 and CDR2 from the germline V gene are SQVTM and ANQGSEA. The CDR3 region is CSDISVNEQFF. In nucleotides, the CDR3 is TGCAGCGACATTAGCGTCAATGAGCAGTTCTTC.

The V call is TRBV12-3 or TRBV12-4, the J call TRBJ1-6; D might be TRBD1 (6 bases). CDR3 length equals 13 residues. Trimming stripped 6 bases from V and 6 bases from J, with 9 bases between. The CDR3: CASSGQINSPLHF. DNA of the CDR3: TGTGCCAGCAGCGGACAGATTAATTCACCCCTCCACTTT.

This chain links TRBV29-1 with TRBJ2-5; 7 bases map to TRBD1. The V and J ends lost 0 bases and 4 bases, in that order; junction bases with no gene match: 8. The CDR3 loop spans 15 amino acids. The germline CDR1 and CDR2 sequences are SQVTM and ANQGSEA. In nucleotides, the CDR3 is TGCAGCGTTGAAGATCTAGGGGCAGGGGGAGAGACCCAGTACTTC. It translates to CSVEDLGAGGETQYF.

J is TRBJ1-3 and V is TRBV4-2, with D hard to call. The V end was cut by 0 bases, the J end by 0 bases, with 9 bases between. Germline CDR1 is LGHNA and CDR2 is YNFKEQ. This CDR3 comprises 16 residues. The DNA for the CDR3 is TGTGCCAGCAGCCAAGAGGAGGGTTACTCTGGAAACACCATATATTTT. Residues: CASSQEEGYSGNTIYF.

This chain joins TRBV3-1 (or the pseudogene TRBV3-2) and TRBJ2-3; D possibly corresponds to TRBD2 (6 bases). Looked up from germline, CDR1 is LGHDT and CDR2 is YNNKEL (reference sequence). V lost 5 bases and J lost 4, with 28 bases in between. The CDR3 has 19 amino acids. CDR3 amino acids: CASSGLRTPVASVADTQYF. CDR3 nucleotides: TGTGCCAGCAGCGGTCTTAGGACGCCGGTGGCTAGCGTGGCAGATACGCAGTATTTT.

The chain is built from TRBV27 and TRBJ2-2; D unclear. Trimming removed 2 bases from V and 7 bases from J, with 2 bases in between. Looked up from germline, CDR1 is MNHEY and CDR2 is SMNVEV (reference sequence). The length of the CDR3 is 11 residues. This chain's CDR3 is CASSLLGELFF. The CDR3 nucleotides are TGTGCCAGCAGTTTACTCGGGGAGCTGTTTTTT.

J is TRBJ2-5 and V is TRBV7-2, with TRBD2 matching over 12 bases. Per germline, CDR1 SGHTA and CDR2 FQGNSA. V dropped 5 bases and J dropped 7; count of bases not matched to a gene: 8. The CDR3 is 15 residues long. CDR3 sequence: CASSPTSGGVGTQYF. The CDR3 coding sequence is TGTGCCAGCAGCCCGACTAGCGGGGGAGTTGGGACCCAGTACTTC.

This rearrangement joins TRBV7-9 to TRBJ2-3, with 9 bases matching TRBD1. The trim removed 3 bases at V and 5 bases at J, leaving 15 bases unmatched. CDR1 is SEHNR and CDR2 is FQNEAQ in the germline V gene (reference sequence). The CDR3 runs to 18 residues. The CDR3 DNA follows: TGTGCCAGCAGCTTCGGGACAGGGAAAGGGCCGGGTGGAGATACGCAGTATTTT. This translates into CASSFGTGKGPGGDTQYF.

V gene TRBV6-1 combines with J gene TRBJ2-3; 10 bases are shared with TRBD1. The length of the CDR3 is 16 residues. Trimming cost V 3 bases and J 4 bases; bases outside gene matches: 7. Germline assignment: CDR1 MNHNS and CDR2 SASEGT. CDR3 in amino acids: CASSDRGTGDPDTQYF. Written as DNA, the CDR3 is TGTGCCAGCAGTGACCGAGGGACAGGGGACCCAGATACGCAGTATTTT.

The chain has TRBV6-6 and TRBJ2-1; 12 bases are a match to TRBD2. Germline values: CDR1 MNHNY, CDR2 SVGAGI (reference sequence). The CDR3 sequence is 17 residues long. Trimming at V came to 5 bases and at J to 7 bases, leaving 12 bases not matched to a gene. CDR3 region: CASSPATSGSIVNEQFF. The CDR3, as DNA: TGTGCCAGCAGTCCCGCGACTAGCGGGAGTATAGTTAATGAGCAGTTCTTC.

This clone was counted a single time. CDR3 in DNA: TGTGCCAGTAGTATTCGGACAGCTAACTATGGCTACACCTTC. Translation gives CASSIRTANYGYTF. The chain recombines TRBV19 with TRBJ1-2; D possibly corresponds to TRBD1 (6 bases). The length of the CDR3 is 14 residues. Deletions cut 3 bases from V and 0 bases from J, with 8 bases between. The V gene's germline CDR1 is LNHDA and CDR2 SQIVND (reference sequence).

This clone has a handful of counts. The chain is built from TRBV19 and TRBJ2-7; D is unresolved. Trimming took off 3 bases at V and 0 bases at J, with 6 bases between the two ends. The length of the CDR3 is 13 residues. Germline V lookup: CDR1 LNHDA, CDR2 SQIVND (reference sequence). CDR3 nucleotides: TGTGCCAGTAGTATGTCCAGCTCCTACGAGCAGTACTTC. This codes for CASSMSSSYEQYF.

This clone has just a few counts. V gene TRBV2 combines with J gene TRBJ2-3, with 8 bases identical to TRBD2. V lost 1 base to trimming and J lost 0 bases; unmatched junction nucleotides: 0. This CDR3 is 15 amino acids long. Looked up from germline, CDR1 is SNHLY and CDR2 is FYNNEI. The CDR3 nucleotides are TGTGCCAGCAGTGAAGGGACTAGCAGCACAGATACGCAGTATTTT. Its protein product is CASSEGTSSTDTQYF.

The chain couples TRBV2 to TRBJ1-5; TRBD1 might be the D (6 bases). CDR3 length: 13 amino acids. CDR1 SNHLY and CDR2 FYNNEI come from the germline V gene. Trimming removed 6 bases at V and 7 bases at J, with 13 bases between. CDR3 DNA sequence: TGTGCCAGCAGCGTACAGGGTGGACAGCCCCAGCATTTT. Its protein is CASSVQGGQPQHF.

This clone was counted once. CDR3 protein: CASSYGEVDTQYF. CDR3 nucleotides: TGTGCCAGCAGTTACGGGGAGGTAGATACGCAGTATTTT. The genes are TRBV6-2 or TRBV6-3 and TRBJ2-3, with D possibly TRBD2 on 6 matching bases. V lost 2 bases, J lost 5 bases, and 8 bases lay in between. Looked up from germline, CDR1 is MNHEY and CDR2 is SVGEGT. This CDR3 is built from 13 residues.

This chain joins TRBV11-3 and TRBJ2-7, with a weak D call TRBD1 (6 bases). The CDR3 has 13 residues. Trimming left V 2 bases short and J 4 bases short, with 9 bases between. Germline V gives CDR1 SGHNT, CDR2 YENEEA. The CDR3 nucleotides are TGTGCCAGCAGCTTATTACAGGGTTACGAGCAGTACTTC. It is translated as CASSLLQGYEQYF.

The CDR3 DNA follows: TGCGCCAGCAGCCAAGAGACAGGGACCTACGAGCAGTACTTC. Translating it yields CASSQETGTYEQYF. This chain uses TRBV4-3 with TRBJ2-7; 7 bases fit TRBD1. Looked up from germline, CDR1 is LGHNA and CDR2 is YSLEER. After removal of 0 bases from V and 2 bases from J, the junction contained 1 base not matched to a gene. The CDR3 is 14 residues long.

The rearrangement joins TRBV4-1 to TRBJ2-7; 8 bases align to TRBD2. Unmatched junction bases numbered 16, after V lost 0 bases and J lost 3 bases. The CDR3 loop spans 19 amino acids. Germline lookup yields CDR1 MGHRA and CDR2 YSYEKL. CDR3 sequence (DNA): TGCGCCAGCAGCCAAGATTTGTTCAGGGCGGGGGGTGGTGTCTACGAGCAGTACTTC. Translating it yields CASSQDLFRAGGGVYEQYF.

CDR3: CASSLEAGGTTDTQYF. CDR3 DNA sequence: TGTGCCAGCAGTTTGGAAGCGGGAGGCACCACAGATACGCAGTATTTT. J is TRBJ2-3 and V is TRBV6-2 or TRBV6-3, with 9 bases identical to TRBD2. The germline gives CDR1 MNHEY, CDR2 SVGEGT. This CDR3 spans 16 amino acids. Unmatched junction bases numbered 7, after V lost 4 bases and J lost 2 bases.

The V gene is TRBV15, the J gene TRBJ2-1, with 12 bases fitting TRBD2. The CDR3 has 17 residues. In germline, CDR1 is LNHNV, CDR2 YYDKDF (reference sequence). V lost 3 bases, J lost 7 bases, and 10 bases stayed unmatched. CDR3 amino acids: CATSRTSGSVWRNEQFF. The CDR3 region has the DNA TGTGCCACCAGCAGGACTAGCGGGAGTGTGTGGAGGAATGAGCAGTTCTTC. The entire variable domain, with the rest obtained from reference TRBV15 and TRBJ2-1, is as follows: DAMVIQNPRYQVTQFGKPVTLSCSQTLNHNVMYWYQQKSSQAPKLLFHYYDKDFNNEADTPDNFQSRRPNTSFCFLDIRSPGLGDTAMYLCATSRTSGSVWRNEQFFGPGTRLTVL.

The chain employs TRBV5-1 and TRBJ2-5; 7 bases line up with TRBD1. This CDR3 region has 16 residues. The V segment lost 0 bases and the J segment 4 bases; nucleotides outside the gene matches: 9. CDR1 SGHRS and CDR2 YFSETQ come from the germline V gene. This CDR3 is CASSLEGGRFVETQYF. The CDR3 DNA reads TGCGCCAGCAGCTTGGAAGGGGGCAGGTTTGTAGAGACCCAGTACTTC.